This T cell receptor (beta chain) is drawn from a study of CD8 T cells in ankylosing spondylitis. The study, taken as a whole, reports: Among TCR beta sequences, a motif of about 8 highly homologous variants appeared characteristic of ankylosing spondylitis blood. Disease-associated clones were reportedly significantly overrepresented in matched ankylosing spondylitis synovial fluid.

There are many counts of this clonotype. What it recognizes is unknown. Each CDR3 protein is one row after TCRdb ran MiXCR on the 5' RACE reads. The table includes under 200,000 distinct CDR3 sequences, roughly 10% detected once. The J segment lost 3 bases and the V segment lost 2 bases, leaving 3 bases of the junction unmatched. Germline-derived CDR1 and CDR2 are MNHEY and SVGAGI. The length of the CDR3 is 14 residues. J is TRBJ1-1 and V is TRBV6-5, with 7 bases matching TRBD1. The material sequenced was blood, either unsorted or a sorted T cell fraction (not recorded which). The receptor comes from a male donor with ankylosing spondylitis or in good health (not recorded which). CDR3 sequence reads: CASSYRGRDTEAFF. As DNA, the CDR3 is TGTGCCAGCAGTTACAGGGGGCGCGACACTGAAGCTTTCTTT.